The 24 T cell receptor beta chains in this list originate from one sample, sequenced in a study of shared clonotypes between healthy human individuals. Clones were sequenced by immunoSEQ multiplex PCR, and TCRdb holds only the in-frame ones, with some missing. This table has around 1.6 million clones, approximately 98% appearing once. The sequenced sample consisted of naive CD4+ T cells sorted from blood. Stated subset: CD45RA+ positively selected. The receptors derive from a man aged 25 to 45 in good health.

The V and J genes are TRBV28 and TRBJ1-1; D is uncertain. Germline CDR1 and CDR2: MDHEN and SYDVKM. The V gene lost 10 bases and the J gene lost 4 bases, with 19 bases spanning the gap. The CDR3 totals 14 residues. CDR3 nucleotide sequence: TGTGCCATCTTGACGGGGAGTCTAGTCACTGAAGCTTTCTTT. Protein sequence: CAILTGSLVTEAFF. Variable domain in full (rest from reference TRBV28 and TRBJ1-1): DVKVTQSSRYLVKRTGEKVFLECVQDMDHENMFWYRQDPGLGLRLIYFSYDVKMKEKGDIPEGYSVSREKKERFSLILESASTNQTSMYLCAILTGSLVTEAFFGQGTRLTVV.

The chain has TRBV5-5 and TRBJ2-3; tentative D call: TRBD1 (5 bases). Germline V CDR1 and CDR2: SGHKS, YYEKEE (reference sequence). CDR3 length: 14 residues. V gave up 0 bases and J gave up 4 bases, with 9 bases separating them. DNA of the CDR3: TGTGCCAGCAGCTTGGAGGGGCTGGCAGATACGCAGTATTTT. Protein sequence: CASSLEGLADTQYF.

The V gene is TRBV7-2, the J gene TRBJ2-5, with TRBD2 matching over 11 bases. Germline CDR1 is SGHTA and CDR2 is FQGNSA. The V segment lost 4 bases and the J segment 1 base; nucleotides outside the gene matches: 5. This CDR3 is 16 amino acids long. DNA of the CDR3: TGTGCCAGCAGCTCCGGGACTAGCGGAATCCAAGAGACCCAGTACTTC. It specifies CASSSGTSGIQETQYF.

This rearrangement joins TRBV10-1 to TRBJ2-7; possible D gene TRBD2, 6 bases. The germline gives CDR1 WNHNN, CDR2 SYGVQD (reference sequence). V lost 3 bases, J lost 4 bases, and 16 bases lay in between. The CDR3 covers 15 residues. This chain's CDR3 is CASSDPQGGWYEQYF. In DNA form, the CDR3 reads TGCGCCAGCAGTGATCCCCAGGGAGGCTGGTACGAGCAGTACTTC.

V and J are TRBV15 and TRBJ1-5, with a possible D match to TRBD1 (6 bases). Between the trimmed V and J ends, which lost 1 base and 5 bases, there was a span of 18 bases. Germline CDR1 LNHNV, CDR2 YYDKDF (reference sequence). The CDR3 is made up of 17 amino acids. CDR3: CATSRAGGLVEDQPQHF. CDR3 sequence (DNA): TGTGCCACCAGCAGAGCTGGGGGGCTAGTAGAGGATCAGCCCCAGCATTTT.

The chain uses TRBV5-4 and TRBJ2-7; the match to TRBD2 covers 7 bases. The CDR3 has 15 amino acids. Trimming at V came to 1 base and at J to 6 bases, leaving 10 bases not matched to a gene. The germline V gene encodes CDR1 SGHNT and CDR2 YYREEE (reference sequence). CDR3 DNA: TGTGCCAGCAGCTTGAGAAGGCGGGAGTCGGGCGAGCAGTACTTC. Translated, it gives CASSLRRRESGEQYF.

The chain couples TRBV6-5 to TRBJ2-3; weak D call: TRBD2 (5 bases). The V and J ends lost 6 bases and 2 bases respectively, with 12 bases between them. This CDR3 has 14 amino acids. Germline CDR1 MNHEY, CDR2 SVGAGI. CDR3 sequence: CASRRTGLTDTQYF. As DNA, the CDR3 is TGTGCCAGCAGACGGACTGGACTCACAGATACGCAGTATTTT.

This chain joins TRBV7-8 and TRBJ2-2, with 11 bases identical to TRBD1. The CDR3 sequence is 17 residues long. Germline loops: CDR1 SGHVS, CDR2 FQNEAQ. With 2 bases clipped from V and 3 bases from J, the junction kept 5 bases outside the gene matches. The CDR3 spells CASSLNGQGAHTGELFF. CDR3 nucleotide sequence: TGTGCCAGCAGCTTAAATGGACAGGGGGCGCACACCGGGGAGCTGTTTTTT.

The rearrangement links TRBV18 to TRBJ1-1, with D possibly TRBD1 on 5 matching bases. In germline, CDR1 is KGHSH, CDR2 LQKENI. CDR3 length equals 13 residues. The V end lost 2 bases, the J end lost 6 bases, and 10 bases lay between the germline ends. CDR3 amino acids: CASSPGALSEAFF. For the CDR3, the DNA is TGTGCCAGCTCACCAGGGGCGTTGTCTGAAGCTTTCTTT.

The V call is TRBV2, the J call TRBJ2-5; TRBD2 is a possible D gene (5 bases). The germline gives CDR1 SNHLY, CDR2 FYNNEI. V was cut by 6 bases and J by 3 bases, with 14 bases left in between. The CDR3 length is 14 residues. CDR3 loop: CASRPGLAEETQYF. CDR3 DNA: TGTGCCAGCAGACCCGGGCTAGCAGAAGAGACCCAGTACTTC.

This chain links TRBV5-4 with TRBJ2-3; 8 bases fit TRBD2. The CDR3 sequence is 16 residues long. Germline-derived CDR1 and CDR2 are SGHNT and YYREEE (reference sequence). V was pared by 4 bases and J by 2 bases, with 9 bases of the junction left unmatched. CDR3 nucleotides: TGTGCCAGCAGCGACGGGACTAGTTACACCACAGATACGCAGTATTTT. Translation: CASSDGTSYTTDTQYF.

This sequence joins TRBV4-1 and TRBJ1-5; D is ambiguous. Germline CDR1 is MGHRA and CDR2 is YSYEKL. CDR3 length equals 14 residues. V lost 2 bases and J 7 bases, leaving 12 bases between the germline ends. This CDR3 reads CASSQPYTRQPQHF. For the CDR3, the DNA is TGCGCCAGCAGCCAACCCTATACACGGCAGCCCCAGCATTTT.

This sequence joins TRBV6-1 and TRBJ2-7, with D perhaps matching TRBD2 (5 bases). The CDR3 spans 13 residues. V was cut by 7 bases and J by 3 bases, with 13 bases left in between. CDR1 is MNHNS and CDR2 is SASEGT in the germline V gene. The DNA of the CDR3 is TGTGCCAGCACCGAACCGGACTTCTACGAGCAGTACTTC. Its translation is CASTEPDFYEQYF.

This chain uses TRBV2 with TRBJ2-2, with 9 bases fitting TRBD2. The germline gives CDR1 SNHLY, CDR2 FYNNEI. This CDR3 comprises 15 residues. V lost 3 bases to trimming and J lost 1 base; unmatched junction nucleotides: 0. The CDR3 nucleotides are TGTGCCAGCAGTGAGACTAGCGGGAACACCGGGGAGCTGTTTTTT. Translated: CASSETSGNTGELFF.

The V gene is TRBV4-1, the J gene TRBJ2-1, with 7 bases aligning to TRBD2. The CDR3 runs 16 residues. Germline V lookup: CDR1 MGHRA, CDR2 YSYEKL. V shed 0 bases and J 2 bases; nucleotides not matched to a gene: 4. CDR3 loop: CASSQEVGTTYNEQFF. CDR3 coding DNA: TGCGCCAGCAGCCAAGAAGTAGGGACTACCTACAATGAGCAGTTCTTC.

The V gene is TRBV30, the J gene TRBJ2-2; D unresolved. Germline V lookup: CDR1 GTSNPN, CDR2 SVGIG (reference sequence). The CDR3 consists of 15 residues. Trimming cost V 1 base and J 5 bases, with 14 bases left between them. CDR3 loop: CAWSAISVRTGELFF. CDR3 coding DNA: TGTGCCTGGAGTGCCATAAGTGTCAGGACCGGGGAGCTGTTTTTT.

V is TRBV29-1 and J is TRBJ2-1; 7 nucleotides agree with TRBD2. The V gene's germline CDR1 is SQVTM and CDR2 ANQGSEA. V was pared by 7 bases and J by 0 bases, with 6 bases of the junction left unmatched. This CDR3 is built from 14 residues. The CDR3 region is CSAREAGSYNEQFF. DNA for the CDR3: TGCAGCGCTCGGGAGGCCGGCTCCTACAATGAGCAGTTCTTC.

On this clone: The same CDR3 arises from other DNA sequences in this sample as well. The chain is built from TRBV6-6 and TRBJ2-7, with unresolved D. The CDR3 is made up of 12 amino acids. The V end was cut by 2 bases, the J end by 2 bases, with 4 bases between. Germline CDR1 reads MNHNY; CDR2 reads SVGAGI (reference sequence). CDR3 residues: CASSYTTYEQYF. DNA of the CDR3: TGTGCCAGCAGTTACACCACCTACGAGCAGTACTTC.

In DNA form, the CDR3 reads TGTGCCAGCAGTTTAATGTATGGGGTGGGAGAGACCCAGTACTTC. It translates to CASSLMYGVGETQYF. The rearrangement joins TRBV27 to TRBJ2-5; D gene uncertain. Trimming left V 2 bases short and J 4 bases short, with 14 bases between. Germline assignment: CDR1 MNHEY and CDR2 SMNVEV (reference sequence). The CDR3 is 15 residues long.

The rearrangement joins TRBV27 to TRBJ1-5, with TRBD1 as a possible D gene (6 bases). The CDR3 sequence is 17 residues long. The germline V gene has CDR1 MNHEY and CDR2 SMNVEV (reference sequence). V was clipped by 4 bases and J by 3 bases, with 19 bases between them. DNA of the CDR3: TGTGCCAGCAGTTCTGGACAGCGTCCAGGGCACAATCAGCCCCAGCATTTT. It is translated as CASSSGQRPGHNQPQHF.

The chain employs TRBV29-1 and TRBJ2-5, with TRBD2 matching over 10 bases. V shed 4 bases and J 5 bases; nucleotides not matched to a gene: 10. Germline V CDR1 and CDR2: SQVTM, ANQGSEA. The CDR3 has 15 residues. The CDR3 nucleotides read TGCAGCGTTGCTAGCGGGAGTAGCGTAGGGGAGACCCAGTACTTC. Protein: CSVASGSSVGETQYF.

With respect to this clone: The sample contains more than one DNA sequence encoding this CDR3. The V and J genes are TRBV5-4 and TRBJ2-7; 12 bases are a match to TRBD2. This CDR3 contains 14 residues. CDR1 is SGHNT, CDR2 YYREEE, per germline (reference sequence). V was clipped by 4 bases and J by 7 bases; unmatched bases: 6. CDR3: CASSRLAGEYEQYF. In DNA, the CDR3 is TGTGCCAGCAGCCGACTAGCGGGAGAATATGAGCAGTACTTC.

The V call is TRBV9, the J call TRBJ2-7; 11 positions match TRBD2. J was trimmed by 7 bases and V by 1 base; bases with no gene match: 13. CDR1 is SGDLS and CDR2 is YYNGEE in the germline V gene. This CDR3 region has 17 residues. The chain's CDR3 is CASSVRTSLAGVREQYF. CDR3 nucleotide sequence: TGTGCCAGCAGCGTAAGGACTTCACTAGCGGGAGTTAGGGAGCAGTACTTC.

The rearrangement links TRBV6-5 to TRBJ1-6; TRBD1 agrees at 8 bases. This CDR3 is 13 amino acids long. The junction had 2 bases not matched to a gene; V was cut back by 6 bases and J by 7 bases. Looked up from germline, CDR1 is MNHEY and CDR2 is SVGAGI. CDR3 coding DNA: TGTGCCAGCAGCAGGACAGGGAATTCACCCCTCCACTTT. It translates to CASSRTGNSPLHF.